This is a list of T cell receptor beta chains from one sample in a study. A single record per CDR3 protein comes from TCRdb applying MiXCR to the RT-PCR reads. The top ten hold 3.6% of the sample, which has almost 700,000 distinct CDR3 sequences, 14% seen once. Sequencing was done on a sample of memory CD4+ T cells from blood. The receptors were sampled from a female donor in good health, serving as a healthy control. CDR3s include the opening cysteine and the closing phenylalanine or tryptophan. A D gene is named only where the DNA matches it firmly. The size entry is marked missing in some rows and otherwise reads once, few, many or a size class.

abundance: many
j_gene: TRBJ2-7
len: 14
v_gene: TRBV3-1
d_gene: TRBD2
CDR3aa: CASSVLGGNLEQYF
CDR3nt: TGTGCCAGCAGCGTGCTGGGGGGGAATCTCGAGCAGTACTTC

abundance: few
j_gene: TRBJ1-6
len: 16
v_gene: TRBV7-2
d_gene: .
CDR3aa: CASSPGGTAYNSPLHF
CDR3nt: TGTGCCAGCAGCCCTGGAGGGACGGCCTATAATTCACCCCTCCACTTT

abundance: .
j_gene: TRBJ1-4
len: 15
v_gene: TRBV5-1
d_gene: TRBD1
CDR3aa: CASRNSGTGDEKLFF
CDR3nt: TGCGCCAGCAGAAACTCCGGGACAGGGGACGAAAAACTGTTTTTT

abundance: many
j_gene: TRBJ1-6
len: 12
v_gene: TRBV20-1
d_gene: .
CDR3aa: CSARPSMEPLHF
CDR3nt: TGCAGTGCTAGACCTTCGATGGAACCCCTCCACTTT

abundance: .
j_gene: TRBJ2-7
len: 14
v_gene: TRBV7-2
d_gene: .
CDR3aa: CASSSAGTRNEQYF
CDR3nt: TGTGCCAGCAGCTCCGCCGGGACCCGGAACGAGCAGTACTTC

abundance: few
j_gene: TRBJ2-1
len: 17
v_gene: TRBV15
d_gene: .
CDR3aa: CATSSPPGGASYNEQFF
CDR3nt: TGTGCCACCAGCAGCCCCCCAGGAGGCGCATCCTACAATGAGCAGTTCTTC

abundance: .
j_gene: TRBJ1-2
len: 17
v_gene: TRBV7-8
d_gene: .
CDR3aa: CASSLAPQGGVNYGYTF
CDR3nt: TGTGCCAGCAGCTTAGCCCCACAGGGAGGAGTTAACTATGGCTACACCTTC

abundance: .
j_gene: TRBJ2-5
len: 15
v_gene: TRBV5-1
d_gene: .
CDR3aa: CASSLASRTGETQYF
CDR3nt: TGCGCCAGCAGCTTGGCTAGTAGGACGGGAGAGACCCAGTACTTC

abundance: .
j_gene: TRBJ2-3
len: 16
v_gene: TRBV7-9
d_gene: .
CDR3aa: CASSSWVGSSTDTQYF
CDR3nt: TGTGCCAGCAGCTCCTGGGTGGGGAGTAGCACAGATACGCAGTATTTT

abundance: few
j_gene: TRBJ2-5
len: 18
v_gene: TRBV18
d_gene: TRBD1
CDR3aa: CASSPLADRAKHQETQYF
CDR3nt: TGTGCCAGCTCACCACTGGCCGACAGGGCAAAACACCAAGAGACCCAGTACTTC

abundance: .
j_gene: TRBJ2-7
len: 16
v_gene: TRBV15
d_gene: TRBD2
CDR3aa: CATSRNPGTSGGPQYF
CDR3nt: TGTGCCACCAGCAGAAATCCCGGGACTAGCGGTGGGCCGCAGTACTTC

abundance: many
j_gene: TRBJ2-2
len: 14
v_gene: TRBV5-1
d_gene: .
CDR3aa: CASMAGGNTGELFF
CDR3nt: TGCGCCAGCATGGCAGGAGGGAACACCGGGGAGCTGTTTTTT

abundance: many
j_gene: TRBJ2-3
len: 14
v_gene: TRBV6-6
d_gene: .
CDR3aa: CASSQQVSTDTQYF
CDR3nt: TGTGCCAGCAGTCAACAGGTTAGCACAGATACGCAGTATTTT

abundance: .
j_gene: TRBJ2-1
len: 17
v_gene: TRBV7-8
d_gene: .
CDR3aa: CASSFVRAILKEIPQFF
CDR3nt: TGTGCCAGCAGCTTCGTCAGGGCTATTCTGAAGGAGATACCGCAGTTCTTC